This T cell receptor beta chain was sequenced for a study of cytomegalovirus exposure and HLA in healthy donors. General study points: Reports indicated that the classifier achieved high specificity and sensitivity in diagnosing cytomegalovirus status. In vitro checks showed that three CMV-associated chains really do target CMV antigens. One later analysis, an examination of the 120 validation repertoires, found that first-cohort TCR clusters tended to co-occur in them. The listing of about 150 TCR beta chains classed them as cytomegalovirus-associated.

The assay was immunoSEQ multiplex PCR, and TCRdb's table has in-frame clones only and misses some. Of 80,000 to 100,000 clones in the sample, about 90% were seen once. This CDR3 is built from 15 residues. Deletions cut 0 bases from V and 2 bases from J, with 11 bases between. CDR1 and CDR2 (germline): SGDLS, YYNGEE. This clone was seen a handful of times. Its antigen is still unknown. Sequencing was done on a sample of PBMCs. This TCR was sampled from a man between 18 and 29 years old in good health and CMV-seropositive. The V gene is TRBV9, the J gene TRBJ2-5; D perhaps matches TRBD1 (6 bases). The CDR3 loop is CASSVDGTPQETQYF. In DNA, the CDR3 is TGTGCCAGCAGCGTAGACGGGACACCACAAGAGACCCAGTACTTC.